A single sample gave rise to the 23 T cell receptor beta chains below, sequenced in a study of Ad26.COV2.S vaccination and SARS-CoV-2 variants. Treatment given: 15 to 20 received Ad26.COV2.S at low or high dose, single or two shots; roughly 5 received placebo; per-sample allocation not given. Samples were taken on day 63 after the first vaccine or placebo injection. Assay: immunoSEQ multiplex PCR; the TCRdb copy retains only in-frame clones and omits some. In the table there are fewer than 900,000 clones, around 90% of which are singletons. The specimen was peripheral blood, collected in a trial of Ad26.COV2.S vaccine versus placebo. Receptors originate from a person aged 18-65 years who received the Ad26.COV2.S COVID-19 vaccine or a placebo.

This clone was seen a single time. CDR3 nucleotide sequence: TGCGCCAGCAGCTTGGATACAGGGAAGCGCTCACCCCTCCACTTT. Translated, it gives CASSLDTGKRSPLHF. The chain recombines TRBV5-1 with TRBJ1-6; possibly TRBD1 for D (6 bases). The CDR3 has 15 amino acids. Trimming removed 0 bases at V and 10 bases at J, with 14 bases between. Germline-derived CDR1 and CDR2 are SGHRS and YFSETQ.

The table lists this clone with a count of one. The chain employs TRBV5-4 and TRBJ1-2, with D perhaps TRBD1 (5 bases). The length of the CDR3 is 14 residues. Germline-derived CDR1 and CDR2 are SGHNT and YYREEE (reference sequence). Trimming stripped 4 bases from V and 4 bases from J, with 14 bases between. Here the CDR3 reads CASSLGEGIYGYTF. CDR3 in DNA: TGTGCCAGCAGCCTGGGTGAGGGGATCTATGGCTACACCTTC.

The chain combines TRBV7-3 with TRBJ2-1; D ambiguous. V lost 5 bases, J lost 5 bases, and 13 bases lay in between. Per germline, CDR1 SGHTA and CDR2 FQGTGA. CDR3 length: 14 amino acids. DNA of the CDR3: TGTGCCAGCAGCCCCCAACCTTACCACAATGAGCAGTTCTTC. Its translation: CASSPQPYHNEQFF.

The chain couples TRBV27 to TRBJ2-5; 11 nucleotides line up with TRBD1. CDR3 length: 15 residues. In germline, CDR1 is MNHEY, CDR2 SMNVEV (reference sequence). V dropped 6 bases and J dropped 5; count of bases not matched to a gene: 8. The CDR3 loop reads CASSPGQGARETQYF. As DNA, the CDR3 is TGTGCCAGCAGCCCCGGACAGGGGGCGCGGGAGACCCAGTACTTC.

The chain carries TRBV24-1 and TRBJ2-2; D may be TRBD2 (6 bases). CDR3 length: 14 amino acids. Germline V CDR1 and CDR2: KGHDR, SFDVKD. Trimming removed 2 bases at V and 5 bases at J, with 8 bases between. CDR3 region: CATSDWAGTGELFF. CDR3 nucleotides: TGTGCCACCAGTGATTGGGCGGGGACCGGGGAGCTGTTTTTT.

The rearrangement joins TRBV3-1 (or the pseudogene TRBV3-2) to TRBJ2-5, with a weak D call TRBD2 (7 bases). Trimming removed 6 bases from V and 1 base from J, with 24 bases in between. Germline V gives CDR1 LGHDT, CDR2 YNNKEL (reference sequence). The CDR3 covers 18 residues. CDR3 residues: CASSHNRVGGRAQETQYF. The CDR3 DNA reads TGTGCCAGCAGTCACAACAGGGTTGGAGGGAGGGCCCAAGAGACCCAGTACTTC.

This chain uses TRBV7-3 with TRBJ2-1; 7 bases map to TRBD1. V shed 0 bases and J 9 bases; nucleotides not matched to a gene: 8. The length of the CDR3 is 15 residues. Germline V gene sequence: CDR1 SGHTA, CDR2 FQGTGA. The DNA of the CDR3 is TGTGCCAGCAGCTTAACTACAGGGGATAGGGCTGAGCAGTTCTTC. Translated: CASSLTTGDRAEQFF.

The rearrangement joins TRBV12-5 to TRBJ2-2; unclear D gene. This CDR3 is 12 amino acids long. Between the trimmed V and J ends, which lost 4 bases and 8 bases, there was a span of 8 bases. From germline, CDR1 is LGHNT and CDR2 FRNRAP. The CDR3 reads CASGSLGGELFF. Here the CDR3 DNA reads TGTGCTAGTGGTTCCCTTGGGGGGGAGCTGTTTTTT. Variable domain in full (rest from reference TRBV12-5 and TRBJ2-2): DARVTQTPRHKVTEMGQEVTMRCQPILGHNTVFWYRQTMMQGLELLAYFRNRAPLDDSGMPKDRFSAEMPDATLATLKIQPSEPRDSAVYFCASGSLGGELFFGEGSRLTVL.

The V and J genes are TRBV12-3 or TRBV12-4 and TRBJ1-4; D is uncertain. V was clipped by 5 bases and J by 1 base, with 5 bases between them. This CDR3 is built from 13 residues. Here the CDR3 reads CASSRRTNEKLFF. The CDR3 DNA reads TGTGCCAGCAGTAGGAGAACTAATGAAAAACTGTTTTTT.

This chain joins TRBV5-6 and TRBJ1-6; tentative D call: TRBD1 (5 bases). The germline V and J ends were trimmed by 5 bases and 4 bases, with 19 bases remaining between them. This CDR3 spans 17 amino acids. CDR1 and CDR2 (germline): SGHDT, YYEEEE. CDR3: CASRRTPGQNYNSPLHF. CDR3 in DNA: TGTGCCAGCAGACGTACCCCGGGGCAGAATTATAATTCACCCCTCCACTTT.

V and J are TRBV19 and TRBJ1-1; weak D call: TRBD1 (5 bases). Germline assignment: CDR1 LNHDA and CDR2 SQIVND (reference sequence). Trimming pared 1 base from V and 4 bases from J, leaving 10 bases between. This CDR3 region has 14 residues. The CDR3: CASSIVSQGTEAFF. Here the CDR3 DNA reads TGTGCCAGTAGTATAGTAAGTCAGGGCACTGAAGCTTTCTTT. The whole variable domain, remainder taken from reference TRBV19 and TRBJ1-1, is DGGITQSPKYLFRKEGQNVTLSCEQNLNHDAMYWYRQDPGQGLRLIYYSQIVNDFQKGDIAEGYSVSREKKESFPLTVTSAQKNPTAFYLCASSIVSQGTEAFFGQGTRLTVV.

The rearrangement links TRBV19 to TRBJ1-5; D is possibly TRBD1 (6 bases). Trimming stripped 3 bases from V and 3 bases from J, with 9 bases between. Per the germline V gene, CDR1 is LNHDA and CDR2 is SQIVND (reference sequence). This CDR3 spans 14 amino acids. The CDR3 spells CASSIGGINQPQHF. Here the CDR3 DNA reads TGTGCCAGTAGTATCGGGGGCATCAATCAGCCCCAGCATTTT.

V gene TRBV6-5 combines with J gene TRBJ1-1, with D hard to call. CDR3 length equals 15 residues. Germline V lookup: CDR1 MNHEY, CDR2 SVGAGI. V was pared by 4 bases and J by 5 bases, with 17 bases between. The CDR3 nucleotides are TGTGCCAGCAGTTCTCTGAGTGGAGGGAGGACTGAAGCTTTCTTT. This gives the protein CASSSLSGGRTEAFF.

The chain combines TRBV5-6 with TRBJ2-7; 13 bases match TRBD2. The ends lost 4 bases at V and 1 base at J; junction bases unmatched: 2. CDR1 is SGHDT, CDR2 YYEEEE, per germline. The CDR3 covers 15 residues. In DNA, the CDR3 is TGTGCCAGCAGCAAGACTAGCGGGAGGTCCTACGAGCAGTACTTC. It encodes CASSKTSGRSYEQYF.

The chain uses TRBV4-3 and TRBJ2-7, with TRBD1 identical over 7 bases. This CDR3 has 15 residues. Trimming removed 2 bases from V and 6 bases from J; junction bases left unmatched: 10. Germline CDR1 LGHNA, CDR2 YSLEER. This chain's CDR3 is CASSQTTGYRGEQYF. CDR3 coding DNA: TGCGCCAGCAGCCAAACGACAGGGTATAGAGGCGAGCAGTACTTC.

This rearrangement joins TRBV15 to TRBJ2-5; D gene uncertain. Germline V gene sequence: CDR1 LNHNV, CDR2 YYDKDF (reference sequence). CDR3 length: 14 residues. Trimming left V 4 bases short and J 0 bases short, with 9 bases between. The CDR3 DNA reads as TGTGCCACCAGCACACACCTGTACCAAGAGACCCAGTACTTC. Amino acids: CATSTHLYQETQYF.

The chain joins TRBV24-1 to TRBJ2-3; 11 nucleotides match TRBD2. The CDR3 spans 16 residues. Trimming took 4 bases from V and 7 from J; bases not matched to a gene: 9. In germline, CDR1 is KGHDR, CDR2 SFDVKD. CDR3 in DNA: TGTGCCACCAGTGAACACCGGACTAGCGGGCTGAATACGCAGTATTTT. Amino acid sequence: CATSEHRTSGLNTQYF.

This rearrangement joins TRBV7-6 to TRBJ1-4, with D hard to call. The CDR3 spans 15 residues. The ends were cut back, 1 base at V and 7 bases at J, with 13 bases in the middle. CDR1 and CDR2 from the germline V gene are SGHVS and FNYEAQ. The CDR3 DNA reads as TGTGCCAGCAGCTTAGTTGCCCCGCCCAGTGAAAAACTGTTTTTT. Its translation is CASSLVAPPSEKLFF.

This clone has only one observation. This chain links TRBV11-2 with TRBJ2-1; D is unclear. Germline loops: CDR1 SGHAT, CDR2 FQNNGV. The CDR3 is 16 amino acids. V lost 3 bases, J lost 0 bases, and 12 bases lay in between. The CDR3 region is CASSFIDHYSYNEQFF. The CDR3 coding sequence is TGTGCCAGCAGCTTCATTGACCATTACTCCTACAATGAGCAGTTCTTC. The full variable domain, with the rest looked up from reference TRBV11-2 and TRBJ2-1, is EAGVAQSPRYKIIEKRQSVAFWCNPISGHATLYWYQQILGQGPKLLIQFQNNGVVDDSQLPKDRFSAERLKGVDSTLKIQPAKLEDSAVYLCASSFIDHYSYNEQFFGPGTRLTVL.

The chain joins TRBV29-1 to TRBJ2-7; TRBD1 agrees at 7 bases. This CDR3 is built from 12 residues. J was trimmed by 4 bases and V by 8 bases; bases with no gene match: 8. Germline CDR1 and CDR2: SQVTM and ANQGSEA. In DNA form, the CDR3 reads TGCAGCTTCGGACAGGATCCTTACGAGCAGTACTTC. Its translation: CSFGQDPYEQYF.

The chain is built from TRBV3-1 (or the pseudogene TRBV3-2) and TRBJ2-1; the D gene is possibly TRBD1 (7 bases). Trimming removed 8 bases at V and 4 bases at J, with 18 bases between. The CDR3 loop spans 15 amino acids. Germline lookup yields CDR1 LGHDT and CDR2 YNNKEL (reference sequence). The CDR3 DNA reads as TGTGCCAGCCGACAGGGCGGGGAGCCTTACAATGAGCAGTTCTTC. This translates into CASRQGGEPYNEQFF.

The rearrangement joins TRBV7-9 to TRBJ2-7; tentatively, D is TRBD2 (5 bases). The V and J ends lost 4 bases and 4 bases respectively, with 11 bases between them. CDR1 SEHNR and CDR2 FQNEAQ come from the germline V gene (reference sequence). There are 13 residues in the CDR3. CDR3 sequence (DNA): TGTGCCAGCAGCTCTCTGGACTCTTACGAGCAGTACTTC. As protein: CASSSLDSYEQYF.

As for this clone: This same CDR3 is encoded by further DNA sequences in the sample. V and J are TRBV30 and TRBJ1-1; D call uncertain. The germline V gene encodes CDR1 GTSNPN and CDR2 SVGIG (reference sequence). V dropped 5 bases and J dropped 3 bases, with 7 bases sitting between them. The CDR3 has 11 residues. The CDR3 DNA is TGTGCCTGGCGACGGGACACTGAAGCTTTCTTT. Protein sequence: CAWRRDTEAFF.